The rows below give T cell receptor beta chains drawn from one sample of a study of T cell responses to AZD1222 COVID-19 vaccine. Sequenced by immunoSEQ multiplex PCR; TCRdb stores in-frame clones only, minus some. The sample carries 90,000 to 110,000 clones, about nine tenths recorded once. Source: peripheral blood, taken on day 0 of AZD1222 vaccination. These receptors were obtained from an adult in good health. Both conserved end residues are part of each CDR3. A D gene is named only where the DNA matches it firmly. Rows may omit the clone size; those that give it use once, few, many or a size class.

DNA: TGTGCCAGCAGATTCCAAAGAGGCTTAAATTCACCCCTCCACTTT
CDR3: CASRFQRGLNSPLHF
size: NA
V: TRBV13
D: NA
J: TRBJ1-6

DNA: TGTGCCAGCAGCTCCGGGACAGATTCGACCTACGAGCAGTACTTC
CDR3: CASSSGTDSTYEQYF
size: NA
V: TRBV5-4
D: TRBD1
J: TRBJ2-7

DNA: TGTGCCATCAGCTCACCCAGACAGGCCAACTACGAGCAGTACTTC
CDR3: CAISSPRQANYEQYF
size: NA
V: TRBV10-3
D: NA
J: TRBJ2-7

DNA: TGTGCCAGCAGTTACGGTGAGGGCAATCAGCCCCAGCATTTT
CDR3: CASSYGEGNQPQHF
size: NA
V: TRBV6-2/TRBV6-3
D: NA
J: TRBJ1-5

DNA: TGTGCCAGCAGCTCTGAAAAACTGTTTTTT
CDR3: CASSSEKLFF
size: once
V: TRBV7-6
D: NA
J: TRBJ1-4

DNA: TGTGCCAGCAGTGAATGGTATGGGACAGCATTTAGCAATCAGCCCCAGCATTTT
CDR3: CASSEWYGTAFSNQPQHF
size: NA
V: TRBV6-1
D: TRBD1
J: TRBJ1-5

DNA: TGTGCCAGCAGTTTACTCCGAACCGAGCAGTACTTC
CDR3: CASSLLRTEQYF
size: NA
V: TRBV12-3/TRBV12-4
D: NA
J: TRBJ2-7

DNA: TGTGCCAGCAGTTACACCTTCAGAGGTAGCAATCAGCCCCAGCATTTT
CDR3: CASSYTFRGSNQPQHF
size: NA
V: TRBV28
D: NA
J: TRBJ1-5

DNA: TGTGCCAGCAGCCTACAGGGCCGTGAGCAGTTCTTC
CDR3: CASSLQGREQFF
size: NA
V: TRBV7-2
D: NA
J: TRBJ2-1

DNA: TGTGCCAGCTGGACAGGCGGCTCCTACGAGCAGTACTTC
CDR3: CASWTGGSYEQYF
size: NA
V: TRBV27
D: TRBD1
J: TRBJ2-7

DNA: TGTGCCAGTAGTATTGGCAGATCCTACGAGCAGTACTTC
CDR3: CASSIGRSYEQYF
size: NA
V: TRBV19
D: NA
J: TRBJ2-7

DNA: TGTGCCAGCAGCCAAGAGGCCGCTATGGGAGAAAAACTGTTTTTT
CDR3: CASSQEAAMGEKLFF
size: once
V: TRBV4-2
D: NA
J: TRBJ1-4

DNA: TGTGCCAGCAGTTTATACGGGACCGTGAACACTGAAGCTTTCTTT
CDR3: CASSLYGTVNTEAFF
size: NA
V: TRBV27
D: NA
J: TRBJ1-1

DNA: TGTGCCAGCAGCCCTGACAGGTTCCAGCCCCAGCATTTT
CDR3: CASSPDRFQPQHF
size: NA
V: TRBV7-2
D: NA
J: TRBJ1-5

DNA: TGTGCCAGCAGTGAGACCGGGACATTGAACACTGAAGCTTTCTTT
CDR3: CASSETGTLNTEAFF
size: NA
V: TRBV6-4
D: NA
J: TRBJ1-1

DNA: TGTGCCAGCCAACAAAAGGACAGGGGGCTGGCAGATACGCAGTATTTT
CDR3: CASQQKDRGLADTQYF
size: NA
V: TRBV2
D: TRBD1
J: TRBJ2-3

DNA: NA
CDR3: CASSLNLWQHNQPQHF
size: NA
V: TRBV5-8
D: NA
J: TRBJ1-5

DNA: TGTGCCAGCAGTTACAATGGGAAAGACCAAGAGACCCAGTACTTC
CDR3: CASSYNGKDQETQYF
size: NA
V: TRBV6-2/TRBV6-3
D: NA
J: TRBJ2-5

DNA: TGTGCCAGCAGATTCCCCGGGACGCGAGCCTACGAGCAGTACTTC
CDR3: CASRFPGTRAYEQYF
size: NA
V: TRBV11-2
D: NA
J: TRBJ2-7

DNA: TGTGCCAGCTCCAAACCCATCACAGATACGCAGTATTTT
CDR3: CASSKPITDTQYF
size: NA
V: TRBV7-9
D: NA
J: TRBJ2-3

DNA: TGTGCCAGCAGTTCCGGGACTAGCGGGATGGTTTCCTACAATGAGCAGTTCTTC
CDR3: CASSSGTSGMVSYNEQFF
size: NA
V: TRBV27
D: TRBD2
J: TRBJ2-1

DNA: TGTGCCAGCAGCTCAGTAGGGAACTACAATGAGCAGTTCTTC
CDR3: CASSSVGNYNEQFF
size: once
V: TRBV5-4
D: NA
J: TRBJ2-1

DNA: TGTGCCAGCAGTTCTCGGTGGAGTCCCCAGAACACTGAAGCTTTCTTT
CDR3: CASSSRWSPQNTEAFF
size: once
V: TRBV6-2/TRBV6-3
D: NA
J: TRBJ1-1

DNA: TGTGCCAGCAGTTTTATGGTCCCCTCGGGGGAGAATAATTCACCCCTCCACTTT
CDR3: CASSFMVPSGENNSPLHF
size: once
V: TRBV27
D: NA
J: TRBJ1-6

DNA: TGTGCCAGCAGTTTGGGGACGGGGTATGGCTACACCTTC
CDR3: CASSLGTGYGYTF
size: NA
V: TRBV28
D: NA
J: TRBJ1-2

DNA: TGTGCCAGCAGTTTCGGCGGGGGCGGTGGAAACACCATATATTTT
CDR3: CASSFGGGGGNTIYF
size: NA
V: TRBV28
D: NA
J: TRBJ1-3

DNA: TGTGCCAGCTCACCACCGGGGGGATTGAACACTGAAGCTTTCTTT
CDR3: CASSPPGGLNTEAFF
size: NA
V: TRBV18
D: NA
J: TRBJ1-1

DNA: TGTGCCAGCAGTCCGACAGGGATCTATGGCTACACCTTC
CDR3: CASSPTGIYGYTF
size: NA
V: TRBV6-2/TRBV6-3
D: TRBD1
J: TRBJ1-2

DNA: TGTGCCAGCAGCCAAGCTAATCAGCCCCAGCATTTT
CDR3: CASSQANQPQHF
size: NA
V: TRBV4-2
D: NA
J: TRBJ1-5

DNA: TGTGCCAGCAGCCCGTTCGACAGTAACTATGGCTACACCTTC
CDR3: CASSPFDSNYGYTF
size: NA
V: TRBV5-6
D: NA
J: TRBJ1-2

DNA: TGTGCCAGCTCACAGGCAGGTTCGGACACCATATATTTT
CDR3: CASSQAGSDTIYF
size: few
V: TRBV18
D: NA
J: TRBJ1-3

DNA: TGTGCCAGCAGCGTAGAGGCTAGCGGGTTAGATACGCAGTATTTT
CDR3: CASSVEASGLDTQYF
size: once
V: TRBV9
D: TRBD2
J: TRBJ2-3

DNA: TGTGCCAGCAGCCAATTAGGCCAAGGAGCTTTCTTT
CDR3: CASSQLGQGAFF
size: NA
V: TRBV3-1/TRBV3-2
D: NA
J: TRBJ1-1

DNA: TGTGCCAGCAGCCCAGGGGGAGCTGGGGCCAACGTCCTGACTTTC
CDR3: CASSPGGAGANVLTF
size: few
V: TRBV5-4
D: TRBD1
J: TRBJ2-6